The 23 T cell receptor beta chains below were found in one sample sequenced in a study of blood T cell repertoires in COVID-19 (dated by TCRdb to the early 2020s). Libraries came from the immunoSEQ multiplex PCR assay. This is the immuneACCESS table as TCRdb keeps it, with only in-frame sequences that have V and J called. A part of the clones is gone; compared with another copy, unresolved V genes explain less than half, and the rest is unexplained. Within this sample are over 65,000 clones, with roughly three quarters of them counted one time only. The top ten clones comprise around a tenth of the sample. Sequences were obtained from peripheral blood. These receptors were collected from a human donor in a cohort sampled during active COVID-19.

The chain couples TRBV7-3 to TRBJ2-3; tentative D call: TRBD1 (6 bases). Germline V gene data show CDR1 as SGHTA and CDR2 as FQGTGA. The V end was cut by 5 bases, the J end by 14 bases, with 20 bases between. The CDR3 runs 13 residues. The CDR3 DNA is TGTGCCAGCAGCCCCGGGCAGGGGAGACCTTCGTATTTT. Its protein is CASSPGQGRPSYF.

The chain uses TRBV28 and TRBJ2-2; 10 bases line up with TRBD2. The CDR3 sequence is 17 residues long. J was trimmed by 4 bases and V by 6 bases; bases with no gene match: 11. Germline lookup yields CDR1 MDHEN and CDR2 SYDVKM. CDR3 coding DNA: TGTGCCAGCAGCCCTTCCCTCACTAGCGGGGCCACCGGGGAGCTGTTTTTT. Translating gives CASSPSLTSGATGELFF.

The gene calls are TRBV6-6 and TRBJ1-1; D is perhaps TRBD1 (5 bases). Germline CDR1 is MNHNY and CDR2 is SVGAGI (reference sequence). The CDR3 length is 14 residues. The V gene lost 4 bases and the J gene lost 2 bases, with 11 bases spanning the gap. The CDR3 bases are TGTGCCAGCAGTTTCGAGCAGGGTAACACTGAAGCTTTCTTT. It is translated as CASSFEQGNTEAFF.

The chain has TRBV15 and TRBJ2-7; D not certain. The CDR3 spans 15 residues. Germline assignment: CDR1 LNHNV and CDR2 YYDKDF (reference sequence). Trimming took 0 bases from V and 2 from J, leaving 11 bases between them. The CDR3 here is CATSRDLGRTYEQYF. Here the CDR3 DNA reads TGTGCCACCAGCAGAGACTTAGGCAGGACCTACGAGCAGTACTTC.

The table lists this clone with a count of one. This chain joins TRBV4-1 and TRBJ1-1; tentatively, D is TRBD1 (5 bases). Germline CDR1 MGHRA, CDR2 YSYEKL. V dropped 4 bases and J dropped 1 base, with 16 bases sitting between them. CDR3 length equals 16 residues. The CDR3 sequence is CASSRGFLGGNTEAFF. Here the CDR3 DNA reads TGCGCCAGCAGCCGGGGATTTCTGGGGGGGAACACTGAAGCTTTCTTT.

The rearrangement joins TRBV19 to TRBJ1-6; D is perhaps TRBD1 (5 bases). This CDR3 spans 13 amino acids. The germline gives CDR1 LNHDA, CDR2 SQIVND (reference sequence). Trimming took off 6 bases at V and 7 bases at J, with 10 bases between the two ends. In DNA form, the CDR3 reads TGTGCCAGTAGCACCCCAGGGAATTCACCCCTCCACTTT. Amino acid sequence: CASSTPGNSPLHF. Variable domain in full (rest from reference TRBV19 and TRBJ1-6): DGGITQSPKYLFRKEGQNVTLSCEQNLNHDAMYWYRQDPGQGLRLIYYSQIVNDFQKGDIAEGYSVSREKKESFPLTVTSAQKNPTAFYLCASSTPGNSPLHFGNGTRLTVT.

The rearrangement uses TRBV21-1 and TRBJ2-2; TRBD2, the D gene given by the table, was not confirmed from the DNA. TRBV21-1 is a recognized pseudogene. This CDR3 contains 17 residues. CDR3 sequence: CASSKAGTSGVTGELFF. The CDR3, as DNA: TGTGCCAGCAGCAAAGCCGGGACTAGCGGGGTCACCGGGGAGCTGTTTTTT.

This clone appeared a few times. The genes are TRBV6-6 and TRBJ1-5, with TRBD1 as a possible D gene (5 bases). Trimming left V 6 bases short and J 5 bases short, with 14 bases between. The V gene's germline CDR1 is MNHNY and CDR2 SVGAGI (reference sequence). The CDR3 extends over 14 amino acids. CDR3 in DNA: TGTGCCAGCAGCCATCAGGGAAGGGATCAGCCCCAGCATTTT. This sequence encodes CASSHQGRDQPQHF.

This chain connects TRBV28 to TRBJ1-1; 10 bases agree with TRBD1. Trimming took 2 bases from V and 4 from J; bases not matched to a gene: 4. Germline CDR1 MDHEN, CDR2 SYDVKM. This CDR3 spans 15 amino acids. CDR3 loop: CASSLIGDRGTEAFF. As DNA, the CDR3 is TGTGCCAGCAGTTTAATTGGGGACAGGGGCACTGAAGCTTTCTTT.

There are many counts of this clone. This chain joins TRBV3-1 (or the pseudogene TRBV3-2) and TRBJ2-1; a possible D gene is TRBD2 (5 bases). The CDR3 extends over 15 amino acids. With 1 base removed from V and 10 bases from J, the gap between germline ends came to 17 bases. Germline CDR1 LGHDT, CDR2 YNNKEL (reference sequence). As DNA, the CDR3 is TGTGCCAGCAGCCAAGCCAGCGGCCCTCGGGGAGAGCAGTTCTTC. Protein: CASSQASGPRGEQFF.

The chain recombines TRBV28 with TRBJ2-7; 7 nucleotides align to TRBD1. Germline CDR1 reads MDHEN; CDR2 reads SYDVKM. This CDR3 contains 14 residues. J lost 2 bases, V lost 6 bases, and 7 bases had no gene match. CDR3: CASSPIDRAYEQYF. CDR3 bases: TGTGCCAGCAGCCCAATCGACAGGGCCTACGAGCAGTACTTC.

This clone was seen a handful of times. The V and J genes are TRBV30 and TRBJ2-2; TRBD2 might be the D (5 bases). Germline V gene sequence: CDR1 GTSNPN, CDR2 SVGIG (reference sequence). The CDR3 has 15 amino acids. V was pared by 7 bases and J by 5 bases, with 20 bases between. The CDR3 nucleotides read TGTGCCTTCGTTAATCGAGGGTTTTCAACCGGGGAGCTGTTTTTT. Residues: CAFVNRGFSTGELFF.

This sequence joins TRBV30 and TRBJ1-1; 8 nucleotides line up with TRBD1. J lost 5 bases, V lost 4 bases, and 9 bases had no gene match. The germline V gene has CDR1 GTSNPN and CDR2 SVGIG (reference sequence). This CDR3 comprises 14 residues. The CDR3 protein is CAWIAAGGETEAFF. DNA for the CDR3: TGTGCCTGGATCGCGGCAGGGGGCGAGACTGAAGCTTTCTTT.

V is TRBV11-2 and J is TRBJ2-2; D is unclear. The germline V gene encodes CDR1 SGHAT and CDR2 FQNNGV. The V end lost 5 bases, the J end lost 3 bases, and 4 bases lay between the germline ends. The CDR3 consists of 12 residues. The CDR3 bases are TGTGCCAGCAGCCCCTACACCGGGGAGCTGTTTTTT. Its translation: CASSPYTGELFF.

For the CDR3, the DNA is TGTGCCAGCATGCGCGACAGGGTATTCACAGATACGCAGTATTTT. Residues: CASMRDRVFTDTQYF. The chain uses TRBV27 and TRBJ2-3; 7 nucleotides agree with TRBD1. Germline assignment: CDR1 MNHEY and CDR2 SMNVEV (reference sequence). The CDR3 sequence is 15 residues long. Trimming cost V 7 bases and J 2 bases; bases outside gene matches: 9.

The genes are TRBV7-2 and TRBJ2-1; 7 bases align to TRBD2. This CDR3 contains 17 residues. V trimming: 5 bases; J trimming: 8 bases; junction bases outside the gene matches: 18. Per the germline V gene, CDR1 is SGHTA and CDR2 is FQGNSA. CDR3 protein: CASSQRRAAGERDEQFF. The CDR3 DNA reads as TGTGCCAGCAGCCAAAGGCGGGCGGCGGGAGAACGGGATGAGCAGTTCTTC.

This sequence joins TRBV4-1 and TRBJ2-7; 7 nucleotides align to TRBD2. Per germline, CDR1 MGHRA and CDR2 YSYEKL. V shed 4 bases, J shed 9 bases, and the junction held 12 bases outside the gene matches. This CDR3 spans 14 amino acids. The CDR3 bases are TGCGCCAGCAGCCCAGGACTAGTTCTCGCTGCGCAGTACTTC. It codes for CASSPGLVLAAQYF.

This chain joins TRBV11-1 and TRBJ1-1; 12 bases are a match to TRBD1. CDR1 is SGHAT, CDR2 FQDESV, per germline (reference sequence). V trimming: 5 bases; J trimming: 8 bases; junction bases outside the gene matches: 3. The CDR3 length is 13 residues. The CDR3 reads CASSRDRGPEAFF. The CDR3 bases are TGTGCCAGCAGCAGGGACAGGGGGCCCGAAGCTTTCTTT.

In this sample, this clone turned up a few times. The rearrangement links TRBV4-1 to TRBJ1-2; D remains ambiguous. The CDR3 length is 16 residues. Germline V gene lookup returns CDR1 MGHRA and CDR2 YSYEKL. V gave up 0 bases and J gave up 6 bases, with 17 bases separating them. CDR3 DNA sequence: TGCGCCAGCAGCCAAGATAGCTCTCTGGACTCTAATGGCTACACCTTC. Translated: CASSQDSSLDSNGYTF.

The chain couples TRBV7-9 to TRBJ2-7; 14 bases fit TRBD2. V lost 4 bases to trimming and J lost 6 bases; unmatched junction nucleotides: 11. The CDR3 has 17 residues. Germline CDR1 and CDR2: SEHNR and FQNEAQ (reference sequence). In nucleotides, the CDR3 is TGTGCCAGCAGCTCGGACGGGACTAGCGGGAGTAGGGCCGAGCAGTACTTC. Encoded protein: CASSSDGTSGSRAEQYF.

The chain joins TRBV5-1 to TRBJ2-1; 8 positions agree with TRBD1. The germline V gene encodes CDR1 SGHRS and CDR2 YFSETQ. The V and J ends lost 2 bases and 6 bases, in that order; junction bases with no gene match: 10. The CDR3 loop spans 16 amino acids. Written as DNA, the CDR3 is TGCGCCAGCAGCTTTGGGGATGGGACAGGAACCAATGAGCAGTTCTTC. This encodes CASSFGDGTGTNEQFF.

This chain uses TRBV3-1 (or the pseudogene TRBV3-2) with TRBJ2-3; 9 positions match TRBD2. The V segment lost 4 bases and the J segment 6 bases; nucleotides outside the gene matches: 5. The CDR3 is 14 residues long. Germline assignment: CDR1 LGHDT and CDR2 YNNKEL (reference sequence). This CDR3 reads CASSLAGAYDTQYF. The CDR3 bases are TGTGCCAGCAGCCTAGCGGGAGCCTACGATACGCAGTATTTT.

This clone is a singleton in its sample. The chain carries TRBV28 and TRBJ2-2; D gene uncertain. The germline V gene encodes CDR1 MDHEN and CDR2 SYDVKM. The V end was cut by 4 bases, the J end by 6 bases, with 15 bases between. This CDR3 spans 15 amino acids. The CDR3 bases are TGTGCCAGCAGTTCACCGCAATTAGCTCCCGGGGAGCTGTTTTTT. It translates to CASSSPQLAPGELFF.